This note documents a single T cell receptor beta chain sequence. Its target is unknown. TCRdb's table, derived via immunoSEQ multiplex PCR, lists solely in-frame clones and lacks some. The sample carries around 70,000 clones, around 80% recorded once. This CDR3 has 15 residues. CD4+ T cells, purified by negative selection, averaged approximately 98% purity. CD4+ T cells were isolated untouched, around 98% pure. These data come from a study of T cell repertoires and HLA-DP antigens. Study observations and caveats: Antigen presentation used HeLa cells, with total CD4+ cells responding.

What was sequenced was CD4+ T cells from PBMCs. This chain uses TRBV21-1 with TRBJ1-4. TRBV21-1 has pseudogene status. This clonotype was obtained from a man in his fifties or sixties in good health and CMV-seronegative. The chain's CDR3 is CASSKAGRRNEKLFF. CDR3 in DNA: TGTGCCAGCAGCAAAGCGGGCAGGAGGAATGAAAAACTGTTTTTT.